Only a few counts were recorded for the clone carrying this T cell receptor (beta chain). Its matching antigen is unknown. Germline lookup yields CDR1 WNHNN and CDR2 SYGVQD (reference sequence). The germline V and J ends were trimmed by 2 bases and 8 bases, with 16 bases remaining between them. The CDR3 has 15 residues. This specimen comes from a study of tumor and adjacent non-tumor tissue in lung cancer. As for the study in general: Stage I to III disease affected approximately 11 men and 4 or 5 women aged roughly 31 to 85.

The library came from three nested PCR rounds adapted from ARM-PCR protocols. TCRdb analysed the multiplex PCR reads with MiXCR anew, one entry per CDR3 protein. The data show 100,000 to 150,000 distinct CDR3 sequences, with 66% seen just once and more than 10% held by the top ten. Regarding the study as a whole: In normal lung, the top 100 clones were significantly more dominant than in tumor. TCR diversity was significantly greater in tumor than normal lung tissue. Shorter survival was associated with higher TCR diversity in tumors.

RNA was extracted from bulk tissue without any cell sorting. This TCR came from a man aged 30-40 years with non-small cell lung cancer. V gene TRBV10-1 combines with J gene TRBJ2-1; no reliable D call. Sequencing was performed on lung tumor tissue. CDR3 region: CASSEKRSWTDEQFF. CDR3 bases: TGCGCCAGCAGTGAGAAGCGTTCTTGGACGGATGAGCAGTTCTTC.